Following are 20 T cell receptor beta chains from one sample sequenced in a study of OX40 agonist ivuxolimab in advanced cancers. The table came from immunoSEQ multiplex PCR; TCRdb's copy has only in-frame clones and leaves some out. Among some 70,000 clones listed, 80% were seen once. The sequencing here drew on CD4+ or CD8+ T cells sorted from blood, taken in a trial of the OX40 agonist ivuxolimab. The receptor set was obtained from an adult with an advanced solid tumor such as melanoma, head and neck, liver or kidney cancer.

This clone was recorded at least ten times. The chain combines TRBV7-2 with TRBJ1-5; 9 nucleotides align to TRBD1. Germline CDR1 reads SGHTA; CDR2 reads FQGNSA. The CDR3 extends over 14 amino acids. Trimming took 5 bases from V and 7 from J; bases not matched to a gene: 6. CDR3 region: CASSIRQGGQPQHF. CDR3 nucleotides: TGTGCCAGCAGCATAAGACAGGGGGGGCAGCCCCAGCATTTT. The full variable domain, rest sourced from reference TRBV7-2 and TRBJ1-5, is GAGVSQSPSNKVTEKGKDVELRCDPISGHTALYWYRQSLGQGLEFLIYFQGNSAPDKSGLPSDRFSAERTGGSVSTLTIQRTQQEDSAVYLCASSIRQGGQPQHFGDGTRLSIL.

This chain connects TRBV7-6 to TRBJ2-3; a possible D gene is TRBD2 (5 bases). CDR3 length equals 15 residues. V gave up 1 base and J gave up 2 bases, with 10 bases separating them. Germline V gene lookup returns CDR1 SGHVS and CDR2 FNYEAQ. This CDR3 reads CASSLDPGSTDTQYF. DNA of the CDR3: TGTGCCAGCAGCTTAGATCCGGGGTCCACAGATACGCAGTATTTT.

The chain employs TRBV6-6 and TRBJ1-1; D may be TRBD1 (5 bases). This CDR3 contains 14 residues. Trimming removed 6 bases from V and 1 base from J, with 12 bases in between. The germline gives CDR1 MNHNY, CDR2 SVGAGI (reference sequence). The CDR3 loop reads CASRDLGGNTEAFF. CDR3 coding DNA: TGTGCCAGCAGGGACCTCGGGGGGAACACTGAAGCTTTCTTT.

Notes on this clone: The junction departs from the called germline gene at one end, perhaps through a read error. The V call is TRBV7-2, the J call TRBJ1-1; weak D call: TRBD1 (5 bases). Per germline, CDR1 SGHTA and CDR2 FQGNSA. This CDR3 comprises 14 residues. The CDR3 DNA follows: TGTGCTAGCAGCTACTACCCAGGGCACCCTGAAGCTTTCTTT. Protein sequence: CASSYYPGHPEAFF.

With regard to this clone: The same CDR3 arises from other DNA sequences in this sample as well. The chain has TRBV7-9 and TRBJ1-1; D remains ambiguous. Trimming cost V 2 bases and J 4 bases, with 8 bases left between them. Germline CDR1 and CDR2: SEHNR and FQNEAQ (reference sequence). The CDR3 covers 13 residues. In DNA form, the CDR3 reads TGTGCCAGCAGCTTACCTCTTGGCACTGAAGCTTTCTTT. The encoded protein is CASSLPLGTEAFF.

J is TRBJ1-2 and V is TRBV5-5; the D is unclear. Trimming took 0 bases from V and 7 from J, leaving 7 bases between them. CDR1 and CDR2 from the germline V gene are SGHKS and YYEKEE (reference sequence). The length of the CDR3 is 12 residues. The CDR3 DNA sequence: TGTGCCAGCAGCTTGGAACAGAGTGGCTACACCTTC. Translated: CASSLEQSGYTF. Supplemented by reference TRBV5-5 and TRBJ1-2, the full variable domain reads DAGVTQSPTHLIKTRGQQVTLRCSPISGHKSVSWYQQVLGQGPQFIFQYYEKEERGRGNFPDRFSARQFPNYSSELNVNALLLGDSALYLCASSLEQSGYTFGSGTRLTVV.

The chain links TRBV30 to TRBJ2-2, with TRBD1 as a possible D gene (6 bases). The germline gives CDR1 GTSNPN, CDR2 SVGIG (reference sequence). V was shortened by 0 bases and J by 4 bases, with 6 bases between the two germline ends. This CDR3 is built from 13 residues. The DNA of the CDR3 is TGTGCCTGGAGTGTAGGGGGCACCGGGGAGCTGTTTTTT. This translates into CAWSVGGTGELFF.

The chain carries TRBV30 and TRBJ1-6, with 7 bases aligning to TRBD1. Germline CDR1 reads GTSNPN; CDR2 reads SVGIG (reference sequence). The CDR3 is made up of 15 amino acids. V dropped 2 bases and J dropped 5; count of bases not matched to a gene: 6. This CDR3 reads CAWSSGGLNNSPLHF. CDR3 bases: TGTGCCTGGAGTTCAGGGGGTCTGAATAATTCACCCCTCCACTTT. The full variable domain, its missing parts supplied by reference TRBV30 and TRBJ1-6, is SQTIHQWPATLVQPVGSPLSLECTVEGTSNPNLYWYRQAAGRGLQLLFYSVGIGQISSEVPQNLSASRPQDRQFILSSKKLLLSDSGFYLCAWSSGGLNNSPLHFGNGTRLTVT.

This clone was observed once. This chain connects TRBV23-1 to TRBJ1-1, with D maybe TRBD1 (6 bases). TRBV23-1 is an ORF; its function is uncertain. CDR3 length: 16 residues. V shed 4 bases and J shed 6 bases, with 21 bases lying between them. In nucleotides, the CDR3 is TGCGCCAGCAGTCCCCGGGAGGTACAGGGCAGTTCTGAAGCTTTCTTT. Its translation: CASSPREVQGSSEAFF.

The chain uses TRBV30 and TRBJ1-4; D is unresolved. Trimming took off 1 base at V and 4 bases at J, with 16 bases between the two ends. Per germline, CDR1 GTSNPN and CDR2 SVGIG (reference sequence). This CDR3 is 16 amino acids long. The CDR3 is CAWSGEGGALNEKLFF. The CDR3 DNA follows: TGTGCCTGGAGTGGAGAAGGAGGCGCTCTTAATGAAAAACTGTTTTTT.

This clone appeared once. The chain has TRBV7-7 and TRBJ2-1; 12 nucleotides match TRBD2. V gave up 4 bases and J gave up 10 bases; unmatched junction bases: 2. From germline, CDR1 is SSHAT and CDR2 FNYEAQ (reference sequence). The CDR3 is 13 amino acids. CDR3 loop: CASSSGLAGEQFF. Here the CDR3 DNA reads TGTGCCAGCAGCTCGGGACTAGCGGGCGAGCAGTTCTTC.

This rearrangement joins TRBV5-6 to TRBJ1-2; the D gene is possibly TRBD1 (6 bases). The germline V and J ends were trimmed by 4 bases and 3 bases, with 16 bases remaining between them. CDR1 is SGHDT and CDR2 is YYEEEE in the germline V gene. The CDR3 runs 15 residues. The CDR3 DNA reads TGTGCCAGCAGCCGAGCGGGGGGCGCGGACTATGGCTACACCTTC. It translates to CASSRAGGADYGYTF. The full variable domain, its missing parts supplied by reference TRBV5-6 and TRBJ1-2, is DAGVTQSPTHLIKTRGQQVTLRCSPKSGHDTVSWYQQALGQGPQFIFQYYEEEERQRGNFPDRFSGHQFPNYSSELNVNALLLGDSALYLCASSRAGGADYGYTFGSGTRLTVV.

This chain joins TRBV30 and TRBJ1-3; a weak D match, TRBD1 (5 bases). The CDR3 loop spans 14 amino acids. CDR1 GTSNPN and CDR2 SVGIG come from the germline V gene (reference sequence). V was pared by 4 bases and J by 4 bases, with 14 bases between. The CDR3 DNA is TGTGCCTGGAAGGTCGGGGCATCCGGAAACACCATATATTTT. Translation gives CAWKVGASGNTIYF.

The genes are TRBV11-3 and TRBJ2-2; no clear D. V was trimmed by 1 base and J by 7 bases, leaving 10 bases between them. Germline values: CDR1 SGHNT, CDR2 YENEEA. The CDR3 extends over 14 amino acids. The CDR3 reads CASSLVYGGGELFF. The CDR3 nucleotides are TGTGCCAGCAGCTTAGTATACGGTGGCGGGGAGCTGTTTTTT.

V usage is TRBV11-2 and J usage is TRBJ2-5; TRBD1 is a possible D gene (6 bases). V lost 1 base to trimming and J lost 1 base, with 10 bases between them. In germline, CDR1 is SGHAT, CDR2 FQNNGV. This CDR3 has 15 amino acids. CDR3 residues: CASSLGRTVQETQYF. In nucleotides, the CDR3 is TGTGCCAGCAGCTTAGGCAGGACAGTCCAAGAGACCCAGTACTTC.

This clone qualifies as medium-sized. The chain's CDR3 is CASSVSQQGTEAFF. The DNA for the CDR3 is TGTGCCAGCAGCGTTAGTCAGCAAGGGACTGAAGCTTTCTTT. The genes are TRBV11-3 and TRBJ1-1; the D is unclear. Germline V lookup: CDR1 SGHNT, CDR2 YENEEA. The CDR3 spans 14 residues. Trimming cost V 5 bases and J 5 bases, with 15 bases left between them.

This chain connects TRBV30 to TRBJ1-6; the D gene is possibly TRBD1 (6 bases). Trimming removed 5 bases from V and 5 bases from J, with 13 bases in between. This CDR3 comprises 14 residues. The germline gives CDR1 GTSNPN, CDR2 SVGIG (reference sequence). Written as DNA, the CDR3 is TGTGCCTGGCGTCGGACAGAGAATAATTCACCCCTCCACTTT. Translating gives CAWRRTENNSPLHF.

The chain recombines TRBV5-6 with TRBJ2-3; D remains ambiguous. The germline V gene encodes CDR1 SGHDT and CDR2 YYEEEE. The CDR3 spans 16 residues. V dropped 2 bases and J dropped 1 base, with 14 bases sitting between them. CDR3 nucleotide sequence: TGTGCCAGCAGCTTCCGACTCCAAACTCGCACAGATACGCAGTATTTT. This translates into CASSFRLQTRTDTQYF.

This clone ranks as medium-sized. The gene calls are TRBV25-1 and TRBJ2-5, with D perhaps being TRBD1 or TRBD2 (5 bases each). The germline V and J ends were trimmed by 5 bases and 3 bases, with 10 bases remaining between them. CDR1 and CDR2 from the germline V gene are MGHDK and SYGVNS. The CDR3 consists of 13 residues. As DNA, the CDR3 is TGTGCCAGCAGTCAGAGAGGGGAAGAGACCCAGTACTTC. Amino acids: CASSQRGEETQYF.

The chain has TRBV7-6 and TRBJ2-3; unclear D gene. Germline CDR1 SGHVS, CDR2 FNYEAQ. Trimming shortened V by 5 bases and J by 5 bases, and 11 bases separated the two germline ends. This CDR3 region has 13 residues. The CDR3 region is CASSPRAGDTQYF. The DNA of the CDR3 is TGTGCCAGCAGCCCTAGGGCAGGAGATACGCAGTATTTT.